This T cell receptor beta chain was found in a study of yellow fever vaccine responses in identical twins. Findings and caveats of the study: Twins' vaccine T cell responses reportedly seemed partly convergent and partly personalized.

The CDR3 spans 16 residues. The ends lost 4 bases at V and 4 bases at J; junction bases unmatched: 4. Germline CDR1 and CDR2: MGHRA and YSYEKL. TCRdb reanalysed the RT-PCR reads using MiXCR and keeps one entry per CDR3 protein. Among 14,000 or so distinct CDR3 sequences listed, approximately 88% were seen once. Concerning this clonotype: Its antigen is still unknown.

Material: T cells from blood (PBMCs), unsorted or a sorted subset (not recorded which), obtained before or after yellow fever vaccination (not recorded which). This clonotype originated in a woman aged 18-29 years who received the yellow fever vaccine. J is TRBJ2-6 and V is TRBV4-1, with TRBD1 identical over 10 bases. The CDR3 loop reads CASSPGQGSGANVLTF. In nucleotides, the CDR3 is TGCGCCAGCAGCCCGGGACAGGGGTCCGGGGCCAACGTCCTGACTTTC.